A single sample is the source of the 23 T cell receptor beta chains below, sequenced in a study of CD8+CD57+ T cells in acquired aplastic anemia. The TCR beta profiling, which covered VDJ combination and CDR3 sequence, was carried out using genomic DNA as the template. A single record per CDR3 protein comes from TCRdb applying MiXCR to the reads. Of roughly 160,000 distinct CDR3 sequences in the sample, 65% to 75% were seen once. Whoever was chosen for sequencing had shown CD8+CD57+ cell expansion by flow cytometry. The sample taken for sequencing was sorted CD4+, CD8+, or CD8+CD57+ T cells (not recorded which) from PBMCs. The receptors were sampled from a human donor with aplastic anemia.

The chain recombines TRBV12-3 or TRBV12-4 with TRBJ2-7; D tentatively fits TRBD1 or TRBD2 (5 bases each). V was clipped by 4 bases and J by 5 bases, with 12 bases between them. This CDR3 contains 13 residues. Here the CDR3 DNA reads TGTGCCAGCAGTTGGGGACGCCGGCACGAGCAGTACTTC. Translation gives CASSWGRRHEQYF.

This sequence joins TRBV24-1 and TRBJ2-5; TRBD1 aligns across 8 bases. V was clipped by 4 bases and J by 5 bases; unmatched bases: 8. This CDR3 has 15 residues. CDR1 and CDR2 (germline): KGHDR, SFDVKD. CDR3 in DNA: TGTGCCACCAGTGAGACGACAGGGGTGTGGGAGACCCAGTACTTC. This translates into CATSETTGVWETQYF.

In DNA form, the CDR3 reads TGTGCCTGGACACGTGGGAATTCACCCCTCCACTTT. Protein: CAWTRGNSPLHF. V and J are TRBV30 and TRBJ1-6; unclear D gene. V was shortened by 4 bases and J by 7 bases, with 8 bases between the two germline ends. Per germline, CDR1 GTSNPN and CDR2 SVGIG (reference sequence). CDR3 size: 12 residues.

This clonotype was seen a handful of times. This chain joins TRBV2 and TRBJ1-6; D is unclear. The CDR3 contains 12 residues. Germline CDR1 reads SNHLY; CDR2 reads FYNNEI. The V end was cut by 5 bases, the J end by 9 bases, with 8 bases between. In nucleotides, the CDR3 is TGTGCCAGCAGTACCTACGGTTCACCCCTCCACTTT. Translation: CASSTYGSPLHF.

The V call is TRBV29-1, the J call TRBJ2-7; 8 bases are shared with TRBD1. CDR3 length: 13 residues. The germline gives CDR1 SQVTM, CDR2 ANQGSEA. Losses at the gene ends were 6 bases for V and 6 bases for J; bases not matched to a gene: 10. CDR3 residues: CSVLLTGESEQYF. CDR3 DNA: TGCAGCGTCCTTCTGACAGGGGAGTCCGAGCAGTACTTC.

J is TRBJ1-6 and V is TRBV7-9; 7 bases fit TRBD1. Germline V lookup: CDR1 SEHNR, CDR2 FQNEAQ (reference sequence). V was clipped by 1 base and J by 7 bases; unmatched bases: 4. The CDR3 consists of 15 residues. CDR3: CASSLVGQPNSPLHF. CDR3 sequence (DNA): TGTGCCAGCAGCTTAGTGGGACAGCCCAATTCACCCCTCCACTTT.

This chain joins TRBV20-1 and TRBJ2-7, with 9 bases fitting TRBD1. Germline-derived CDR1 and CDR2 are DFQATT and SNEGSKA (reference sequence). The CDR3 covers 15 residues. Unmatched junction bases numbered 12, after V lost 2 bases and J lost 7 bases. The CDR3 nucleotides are TGCAGTGCTAGACCTCGGACAGGGGCTCCCCGGGAGCAGTACTTC. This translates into CSARPRTGAPREQYF.

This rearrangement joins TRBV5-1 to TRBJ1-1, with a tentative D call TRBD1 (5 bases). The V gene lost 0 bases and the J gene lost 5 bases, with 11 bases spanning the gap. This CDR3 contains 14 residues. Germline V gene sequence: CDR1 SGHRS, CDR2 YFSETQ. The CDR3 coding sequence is TGCGCCAGCAGCTTGGGAGGTGGGGGGACTGAAGCTTTCTTT. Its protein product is CASSLGGGGTEAFF.

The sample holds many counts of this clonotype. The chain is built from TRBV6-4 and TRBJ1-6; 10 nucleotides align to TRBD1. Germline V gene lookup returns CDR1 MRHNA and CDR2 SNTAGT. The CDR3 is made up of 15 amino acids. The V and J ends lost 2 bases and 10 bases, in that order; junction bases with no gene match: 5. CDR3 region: CASSDGGQGYSPLHF. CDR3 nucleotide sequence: TGTGCCAGCAGTGACGGGGGACAGGGGTACTCACCCCTCCACTTT.

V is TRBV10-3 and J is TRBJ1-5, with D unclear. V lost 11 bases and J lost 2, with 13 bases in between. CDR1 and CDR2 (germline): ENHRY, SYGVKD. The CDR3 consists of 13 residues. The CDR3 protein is CAAGMAGNQPQHF. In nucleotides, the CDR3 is TGTGCCGCCGGGATGGCAGGCAATCAGCCCCAGCATTTT.

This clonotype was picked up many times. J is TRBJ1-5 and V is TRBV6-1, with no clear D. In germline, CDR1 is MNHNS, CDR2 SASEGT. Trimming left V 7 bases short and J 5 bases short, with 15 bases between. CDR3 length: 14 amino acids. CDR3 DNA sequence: TGTGCCAGCATCGAGGATCCTGGTTATCAGCCCCAGCATTTT. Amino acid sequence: CASIEDPGYQPQHF.

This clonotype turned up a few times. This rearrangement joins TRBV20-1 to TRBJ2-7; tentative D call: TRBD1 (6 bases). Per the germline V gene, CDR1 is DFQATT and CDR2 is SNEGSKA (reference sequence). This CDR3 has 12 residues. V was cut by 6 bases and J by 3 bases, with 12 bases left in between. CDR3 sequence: CSALHRDYEQYF. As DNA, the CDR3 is TGCAGTGCACTTCACAGGGACTACGAGCAGTACTTC.

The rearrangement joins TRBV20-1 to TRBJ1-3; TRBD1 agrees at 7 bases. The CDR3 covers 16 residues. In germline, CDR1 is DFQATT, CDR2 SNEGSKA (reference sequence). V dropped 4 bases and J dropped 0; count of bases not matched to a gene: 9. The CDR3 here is CSATQGEASSGNTIYF. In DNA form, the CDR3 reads TGCAGTGCTACCCAGGGGGAGGCCTCCTCTGGAAACACCATATATTTT.

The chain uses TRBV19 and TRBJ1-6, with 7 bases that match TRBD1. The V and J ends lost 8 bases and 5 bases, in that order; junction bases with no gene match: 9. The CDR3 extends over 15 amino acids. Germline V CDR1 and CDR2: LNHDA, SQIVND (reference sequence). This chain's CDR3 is CASALPGQNNSPLHF. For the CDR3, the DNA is TGTGCCAGTGCGCTCCCGGGACAGAATAATTCACCCCTCCACTTT.

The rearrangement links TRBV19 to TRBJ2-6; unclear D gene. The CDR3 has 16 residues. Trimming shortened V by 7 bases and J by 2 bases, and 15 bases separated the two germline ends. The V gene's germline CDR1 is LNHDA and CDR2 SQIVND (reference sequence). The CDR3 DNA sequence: TGTGCCAGTACCACCCCCATGACTGCTGGGGCCAACGTCCTGACTTTC. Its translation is CASTTPMTAGANVLTF. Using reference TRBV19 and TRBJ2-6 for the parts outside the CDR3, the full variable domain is DGGITQSPKYLFRKEGQNVTLSCEQNLNHDAMYWYRQDPGQGLRLIYYSQIVNDFQKGDIAEGYSVSREKKESFPLTVTSAQKNPTAFYLCASTTPMTAGANVLTFGAGSRLTVL.

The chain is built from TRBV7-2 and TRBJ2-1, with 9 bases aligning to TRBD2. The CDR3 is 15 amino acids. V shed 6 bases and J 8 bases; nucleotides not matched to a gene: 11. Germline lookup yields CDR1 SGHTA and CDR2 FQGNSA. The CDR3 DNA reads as TGTGCCAGCAGACCCGCCGCGGGGGGGCACGATGAGCAGTTCTTC. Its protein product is CASRPAAGGHDEQFF.

The CDR3 DNA is TGTGCCTGGAGGACAGCGAACACTGAAGCTTTCTTT. Translating it yields CAWRTANTEAFF. The chain is built from TRBV30 and TRBJ1-1, with a weak D call TRBD1 (5 bases). V lost 3 bases to trimming and J lost 1 base, with 6 bases between them. The CDR3 has 12 amino acids. CDR1 is GTSNPN, CDR2 SVGIG, per germline (reference sequence).

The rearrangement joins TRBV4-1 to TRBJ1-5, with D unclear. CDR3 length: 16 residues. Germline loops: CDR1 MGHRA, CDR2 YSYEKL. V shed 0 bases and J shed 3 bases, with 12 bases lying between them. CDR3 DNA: TGCGCCAGCAGCCAAGATCTACAGTCCCTCAATCAGCCCCAGCATTTT. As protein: CASSQDLQSLNQPQHF.

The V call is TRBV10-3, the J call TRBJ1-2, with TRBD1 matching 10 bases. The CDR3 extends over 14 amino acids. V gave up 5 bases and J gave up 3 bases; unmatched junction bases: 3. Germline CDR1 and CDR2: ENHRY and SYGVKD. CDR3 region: CAISQTGGDYGYTF. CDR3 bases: TGTGCCATCAGTCAGACAGGGGGCGACTATGGCTACACCTTC.

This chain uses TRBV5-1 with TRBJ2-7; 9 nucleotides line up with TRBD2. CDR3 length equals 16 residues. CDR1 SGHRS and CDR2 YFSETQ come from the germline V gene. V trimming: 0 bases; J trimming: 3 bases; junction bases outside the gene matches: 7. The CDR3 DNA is TGCGCCAGCAGCTTGGCCATAGCGGGAGATCTCTACGAGCAGTACTTC. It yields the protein CASSLAIAGDLYEQYF.

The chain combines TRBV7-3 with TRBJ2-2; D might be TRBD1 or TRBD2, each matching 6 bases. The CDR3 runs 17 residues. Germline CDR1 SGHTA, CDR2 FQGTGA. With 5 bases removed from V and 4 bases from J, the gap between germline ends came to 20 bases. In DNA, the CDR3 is TGTGCCAGCAGCGCCCAGAGTGGGGGGCGCGGCACCGGGGAGCTGTTTTTT. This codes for CASSAQSGGRGTGELFF.

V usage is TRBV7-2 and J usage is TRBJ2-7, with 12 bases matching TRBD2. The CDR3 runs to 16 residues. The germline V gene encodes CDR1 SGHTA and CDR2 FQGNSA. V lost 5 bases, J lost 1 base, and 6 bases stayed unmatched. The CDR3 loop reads CASSLSSGGASYEQYF. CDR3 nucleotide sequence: TGTGCCAGCAGCCTTTCTAGCGGGGGGGCGTCCTACGAGCAGTACTTC.

CDR3 coding DNA: TGCAGTATTCACAGGGAAACTAACTATGGCTACACCTTC. Translated, it gives CSIHRETNYGYTF. V is TRBV20-1 and J is TRBJ1-2; a possible D gene is TRBD1 (6 bases). This CDR3 region has 13 residues. The V gene's germline CDR1 is DFQATT and CDR2 SNEGSKA (reference sequence). V was cut by 8 bases and J by 0 bases, with 13 bases left in between.